This T cell receptor (beta chain) appears in the sequencing data of a study of T cell clonotyping in hematopoietic cell transplantation. Recipients were bled about 28 days pretransplant and at posttransplant days 30, 100, 180. As for this clone: Antigen unknown.

Whole-study results and caveats: Cells were unsorted, so CD4 and CD8 contributions were not separated. Broader posttransplant TCR repertoire diversity was predicted by graft donor and pretransplant recipient Inverse Simpson Index values. Pathologically expanded recipient clonotypes increased progressively from day 30 to day 180 as diversity fell.

Sequencing used immunoSEQ multiplex PCR; TCRdb keeps in-frame clones, though not all of them. The data show around 14,000 clones, 94% seen once. Germline V CDR1 and CDR2: SNHLY, FYNNEI. V lost 6 bases to trimming and J lost 7 bases; unmatched junction nucleotides: 6. CDR3 size: 15 residues. The gene calls are TRBV2 and TRBJ2-1; TRBD2 aligns across 13 bases. The TCR was taken from a male patient aged 55 to 70 who had an allogeneic stem cell transplant from an unrelated donor, so the T cells may come from the graft donor. Some clones in this sample may be carry-over from other donors' samples. Sequencing was performed on PBMCs, taken 30 days after allogeneic stem cell transplant. For the CDR3, the DNA is TGTGCCAGCAGAAGGACTAGCGGGGGAAATAATGAGCAGTTCTTC. Protein sequence: CASRRTSGGNNEQFF.